This entry features one TCR beta chain sequence. The record originates from a study of blood T cells in healthy people across ages. The germline gives CDR1 SGHDT, CDR2 YYEEEE. J gave up 8 bases and V 4 bases, and 10 bases lay outside the gene matches. The CDR3 totals 15 residues. The amount of total RNA extracted per sample was at least 6 micrograms. The authors ran a second PCR of about 7 to 11 cycles using a sample-barcoded 5' primer and a J-beta primer mix. Every molecule of cDNA carried a tag from a template-switch adaptor with 12 random nucleotides. TCRdb called the 5' RACE reads again in MiXCR, with one record for every CDR3 protein. The repertoire consists of roughly 650,000 distinct CDR3 sequences, with 32% occurring once and the leading ten covering just over 15%.

Source material: blood. The J gene is TRBJ2-1, the V gene TRBV5-6; 9 bases fit TRBD1. This clonotype was obtained from a woman of 80 years or more in good health. Here the CDR3 reads CASSRGQGIGDEQFF. Written as DNA, the CDR3 is TGTGCCAGCAGCCGGGGACAGGGAATCGGCGATGAGCAGTTCTTC.